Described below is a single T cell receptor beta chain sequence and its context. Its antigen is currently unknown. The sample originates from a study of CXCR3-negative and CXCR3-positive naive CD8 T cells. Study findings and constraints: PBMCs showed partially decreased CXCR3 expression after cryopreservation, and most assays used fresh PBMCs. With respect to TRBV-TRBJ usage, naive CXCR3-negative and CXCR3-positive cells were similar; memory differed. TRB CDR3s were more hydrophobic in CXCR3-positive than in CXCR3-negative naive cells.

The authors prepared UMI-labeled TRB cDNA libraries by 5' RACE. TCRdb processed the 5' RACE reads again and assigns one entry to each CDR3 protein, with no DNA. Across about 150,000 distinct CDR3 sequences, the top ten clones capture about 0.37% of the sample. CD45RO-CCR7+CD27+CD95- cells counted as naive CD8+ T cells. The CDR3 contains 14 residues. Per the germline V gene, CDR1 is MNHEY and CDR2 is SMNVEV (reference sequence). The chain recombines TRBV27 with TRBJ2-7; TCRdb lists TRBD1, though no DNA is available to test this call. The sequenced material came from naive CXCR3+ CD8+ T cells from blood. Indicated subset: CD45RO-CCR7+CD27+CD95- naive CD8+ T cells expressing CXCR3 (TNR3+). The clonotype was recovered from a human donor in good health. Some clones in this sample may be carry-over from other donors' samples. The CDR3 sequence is CASSPGGVSYEQYF.